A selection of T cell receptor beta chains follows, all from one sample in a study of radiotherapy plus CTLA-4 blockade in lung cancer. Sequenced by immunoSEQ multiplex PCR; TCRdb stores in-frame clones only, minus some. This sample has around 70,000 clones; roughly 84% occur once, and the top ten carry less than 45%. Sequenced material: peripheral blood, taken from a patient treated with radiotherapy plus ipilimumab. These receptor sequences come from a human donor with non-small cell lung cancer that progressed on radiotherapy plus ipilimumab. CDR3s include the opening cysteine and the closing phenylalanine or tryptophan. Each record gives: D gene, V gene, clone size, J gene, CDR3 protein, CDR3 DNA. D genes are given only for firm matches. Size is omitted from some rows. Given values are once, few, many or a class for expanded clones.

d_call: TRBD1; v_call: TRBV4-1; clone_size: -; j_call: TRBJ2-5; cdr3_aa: CASSLGQAPQETQYF; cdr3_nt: TGCGCCAGCAGCCTAGGACAGGCACCCCAAGAGACCCAGTACTTC
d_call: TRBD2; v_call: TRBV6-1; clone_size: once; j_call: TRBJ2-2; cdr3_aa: CASSATSGNTGELFF; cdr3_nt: TGTGCCAGCAGTGCCACTAGCGGGAACACCGGGGAGCTGTTTTTT
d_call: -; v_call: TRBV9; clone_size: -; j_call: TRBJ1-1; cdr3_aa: CASSVANTEAFF; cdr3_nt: TGTGCCAGCAGCGTAGCTAACACTGAAGCTTTCTTT
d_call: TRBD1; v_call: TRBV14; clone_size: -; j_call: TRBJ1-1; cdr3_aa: CASSQVLLRDSGTEAFF; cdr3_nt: TGTGCCAGCAGCCAAGTTTTACTCCGGGACAGTGGAACTGAAGCTTTCTTT
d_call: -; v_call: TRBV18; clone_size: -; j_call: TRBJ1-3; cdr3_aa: CASSPRSGDISGNTIYF; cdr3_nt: TGTGCCAGCTCACCACGGTCAGGGGATATCTCTGGAAACACCATATATTTT
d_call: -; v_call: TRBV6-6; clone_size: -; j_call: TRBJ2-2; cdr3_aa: CASSYPGELFF; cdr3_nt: TGTGCCAGCAGTTACCCCGGGGAGCTGTTTTTT
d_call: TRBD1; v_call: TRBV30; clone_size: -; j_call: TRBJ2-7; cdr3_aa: CAWTGTGLYEQYF; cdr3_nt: TGTGCCTGGACCGGGACAGGGCTCTACGAGCAGTACTTC
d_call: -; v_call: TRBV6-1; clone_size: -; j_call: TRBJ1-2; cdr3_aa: CASSEVATDGYTF; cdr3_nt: TGTGCCAGCAGTGAAGTAGCGACGGATGGCTACACCTTC
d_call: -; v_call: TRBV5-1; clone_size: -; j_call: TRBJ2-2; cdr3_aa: CASSLARRPVAGELFF; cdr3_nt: TGCGCCAGCAGCTTGGCACGTCGCCCGGTGGCCGGGGAGCTGTTTTTT
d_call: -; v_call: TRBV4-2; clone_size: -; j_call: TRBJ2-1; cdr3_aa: CASSQDLRSPEFF; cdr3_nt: TGTGCCAGCAGCCAAGATCTTAGATCGCCGGAGTTCTTC
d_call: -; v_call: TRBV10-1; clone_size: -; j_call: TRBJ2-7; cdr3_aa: CASSEVSATTYEQYF; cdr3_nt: TGCGCCAGCAGTGAGGTTAGCGCGACTACCTACGAGCAGTACTTC
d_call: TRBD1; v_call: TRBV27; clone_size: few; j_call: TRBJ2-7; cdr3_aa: CASSLWGTGSYEQYF; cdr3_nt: TGTGCCAGCAGTTTATGGGGGACAGGGTCCTACGAGCAGTACTTC
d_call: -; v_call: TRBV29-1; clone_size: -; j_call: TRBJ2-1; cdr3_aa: CSVEVSGRTYNEQFF; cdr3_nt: TGCAGCGTTGAAGTTAGCGGTAGAACCTACAATGAGCAGTTCTTC
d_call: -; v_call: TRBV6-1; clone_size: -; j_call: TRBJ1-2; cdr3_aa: CASRSAGTSYGYTF; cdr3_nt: TGTGCCAGCAGGTCCGCCGGGACCTCCTATGGCTACACCTTC
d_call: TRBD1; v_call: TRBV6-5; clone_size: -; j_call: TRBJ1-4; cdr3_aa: CASKRTGVQKLFF; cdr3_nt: TGTGCCAGCAAAAGGACAGGGGTTCAGAAACTGTTTTTT
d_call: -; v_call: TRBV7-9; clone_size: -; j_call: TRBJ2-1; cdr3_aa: CASSFLLNEQFF; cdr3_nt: TGTGCCAGCAGCTTCCTTTTAAATGAGCAGTTCTTC
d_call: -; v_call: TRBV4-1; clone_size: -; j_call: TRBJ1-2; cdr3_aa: CASSRADIPVNYGYTF; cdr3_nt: TGCGCCAGCAGCCGGGCGGACATCCCAGTAAACTATGGCTACACCTTC
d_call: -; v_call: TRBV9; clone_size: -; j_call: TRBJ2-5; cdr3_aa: CASSVAAGNQETQYF; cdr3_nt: TGTGCCAGCAGCGTAGCCGCAGGGAACCAAGAGACCCAGTACTTC